Sequencing of this T cell receptor beta chain was carried out in a study of blood T cell repertoires in COVID-19. Study context: The origin of the acute and convalescent COVID-19 samples was the United States, Italy and Spain.

Germline loops: CDR1 SGHDT, CDR2 YYEEEE. The germline V and J ends were trimmed by 4 bases and 4 bases, with 15 bases remaining between them. The CDR3 has 14 amino acids. Per the study methods: Amplified reference gene primers provided the basis for estimating nucleated cell counts. Profiling relied on immunoSEQ multiplex PCR, and the TCRdb table lists in-frame clones only, not all of them. Clonal size and the V and J genes are those of that table, whereas D and trimming came from the DNA. The sample gives 100,000 to 150,000 clones, 82% of which show up once; roughly an eighth is in the top ten. The sequenced sample consisted of peripheral blood. The clonotype comes from a human donor in a cohort sampled during active COVID-19. The gene calls are TRBV5-6 and TRBJ2-7; no definite D call. The CDR3 nucleotides read TGTGCCAGCAGCCGGTTGGCTGTCAGGTACGAGCAGTACTTC. Residues: CASSRLAVRYEQYF.